This entry lists 16 T cell receptor beta chains sequenced from one sample in a study of neurological immune-mediated disorders. TCRdb re-derived calls from the 5' RACE reads in MiXCR, one entry per CDR3 protein. The sample consists of fewer than 75,000 distinct CDR3 sequences, 3.4% of them appearing once. The source material was PBMCs. Source of these receptors: a man in his forties with multiple sclerosis.

There are many counts of this clonotype. This rearrangement joins TRBV7-6 to TRBJ1-5; D remains unclear. Germline V gene lookup returns CDR1 SGHVS and CDR2 FNYEAQ. CDR3 length: 13 residues. V lost 5 bases and J 7 bases, leaving 12 bases between the germline ends. CDR3 sequence: CASSLVVGQPQHF. The CDR3 DNA reads as TGTGCCAGCAGCCTAGTAGTAGGGCAGCCCCAGCATTTT.

This clonotype was detected ten times or more. The V gene is TRBV29-1, the J gene TRBJ2-1, with D perhaps TRBD1 (5 bases). Germline CDR1 reads SQVTM; CDR2 reads ANQGSEA. Trimming took 7 bases from V and 10 from J, leaving 20 bases between them. This CDR3 comprises 13 residues. CDR3 loop: CSAAVEGALEQFF. In DNA, the CDR3 is TGCAGCGCCGCCGTTGAAGGGGCCTTAGAGCAGTTCTTC.

This clonotype was recorded a few times. With a much larger clone just one base away, this may be a read error. The chain couples TRBV5-6 to TRBJ2-5; D possibly corresponds to TRBD1 (6 bases). Trimming took 6 bases from V and 10 from J, leaving 28 bases between them. Germline loops: CDR1 SGHDT, CDR2 YYEEEE. The CDR3 runs to 16 residues. This CDR3 is CASTLWGGPASGDQYF. DNA of the CDR3: TGTGCCAGCACGTTATGGGGCGGCCCCGCATCAGGGGACCAGTACTTC.

This clonotype appeared many times. The chain has TRBV7-9 and TRBJ2-1, with 7 bases fitting TRBD1. The CDR3 spans 18 residues. The ends lost 1 base at V and 0 bases at J; junction bases unmatched: 9. Germline V gene lookup returns CDR1 SEHNR and CDR2 FQNEAQ (reference sequence). CDR3 DNA sequence: TGTGCCAGCAGCTTAGAAGGGGGCGGGTTGAGCTCCTACAATGAGCAGTTCTTC. Translated, it gives CASSLEGGGLSSYNEQFF.

The sample holds many counts of this clonotype. The chain is built from TRBV20-1 and TRBJ2-1; 7 bases map to TRBD2. V shed 5 bases and J 8 bases; nucleotides not matched to a gene: 12. CDR3 length: 14 amino acids. Germline assignment: CDR1 DFQATT and CDR2 SNEGSKA (reference sequence). DNA of the CDR3: TGCAGTGCTCGAGGCAGGGCGGGGGTCGATGAGCAGTTCTTC. Translation gives CSARGRAGVDEQFF.

This clonotype was detected many times. This sequence joins TRBV5-1 and TRBJ2-3, with 10 bases identical to TRBD1. With V trimmed by 4 bases and J by 4 bases, 6 bases remained unmatched. This CDR3 region has 15 residues. CDR1 and CDR2 (germline): SGHRS, YFSETQ. For the CDR3, the DNA is TGCGCCAGCAGCCTAGGGACAGGGGCGGCAGATACGCAGTATTTT. This codes for CASSLGTGAADTQYF.

At least ten counts were recorded for this clonotype. This chain uses TRBV4-2 with TRBJ2-2, with TRBD2 identical over 14 bases. CDR1 and CDR2 (germline): LGHNA, YNFKEQ. Trimming took 5 bases from V and 4 from J; bases not matched to a gene: 12. This CDR3 spans 19 amino acids. CDR3 nucleotides: TGTGCCAGCAGCTCCCAACCCGGGACTAGCGGGAGCGGCACCGGGGAGCTGTTTTTT. Translation: CASSSQPGTSGSGTGELFF.

This clonotype has ten or more counts. This chain links TRBV7-3 with TRBJ1-1, with a tentative D call TRBD1 (5 bases). CDR1 and CDR2 (germline): SGHTA, FQGTGA. CDR3 length: 16 residues. V lost 7 bases, J lost 5 bases, and 23 bases lay in between. The CDR3 DNA follows: TGTGCCAGCACCCTAAAGCAGGGTAAGGATAAGACTGAAGCTTTCTTT. Translation: CASTLKQGKDKTEAFF.

The sample holds a few counts of this clonotype. The rearrangement joins TRBV5-5 to TRBJ2-7; maybe TRBD2 (6 bases). This CDR3 comprises 15 residues. Trimming cost V 4 bases and J 0 bases, with 14 bases left between them. From germline, CDR1 is SGHKS and CDR2 YYEKEE (reference sequence). The CDR3 bases are TGTGCCAGCAGCCTCACCTGGGACTTCTCCTACGAGCAGTACTTC. Its protein is CASSLTWDFSYEQYF. Drawing the rest from reference TRBV5-5 and TRBJ2-7, the complete variable domain is DAGVTQSPTHLIKTRGQQVTLRCSPISGHKSVSWYQQVLGQGPQFIFQYYEKEERGRGNFPDRFSARQFPNYSSELNVNALLLGDSALYLCASSLTWDFSYEQYFGPGTRLTVT.

This clonotype was seen ten or more times. This chain connects TRBV20-1 to TRBJ2-5; TRBD2 agrees at 12 bases. Germline trimming cut 5 bases from V and 4 bases from J; bases unmatched to any gene: 2. CDR1 DFQATT and CDR2 SNEGSKA come from the germline V gene (reference sequence). The CDR3 has 13 residues. This CDR3 reads CSAPSGGGETQYF. The CDR3 DNA is TGCAGTGCTCCTAGCGGGGGGGGAGAGACCCAGTACTTC.

On this clonotype: A junction end diverges from the germline sequence, so it may reflect a read error. The gene calls are TRBV6-5 and TRBJ1-3; TRBD1 is a possible D gene (6 bases). The germline V gene has CDR1 MNHEY and CDR2 SVGAGI. CDR3 length: 17 amino acids. The CDR3 is CASSYQQGSQRRDTIHF. DNA for the CDR3: TGTGCCAGCAGTTACCAACAGGGAAGCCAAAGAAGAGACACCATACATTTT.

The sample holds a few counts of this clonotype. V gene TRBV12-3 or TRBV12-4 combines with J gene TRBJ2-7, with D perhaps TRBD2 (6 bases). CDR3 length equals 13 residues. Trimming cost V 3 bases and J 7 bases, with 13 bases left between them. This CDR3 is CASSLAGPKEQYF. CDR3 nucleotide sequence: TGTGCCAGCAGTTTGGCGGGGCCGAAGGAGCAGTACTTC.

There are many counts of this clonotype. The rearrangement links TRBV24-1 to TRBJ1-2; possible D gene TRBD1, 5 bases. Germline CDR1 and CDR2: KGHDR and SFDVKD. This CDR3 region has 13 residues. Trimming pared 10 bases from V and 3 bases from J, leaving 14 bases between. The CDR3 protein is CATRGDGDYGYTF. CDR3 DNA: TGTGCCACGCGGGGGGATGGTGACTATGGCTACACCTTC.

This clonotype was detected many times. The DNA of the CDR3 is TGCAGTGCTAGAGGTGGGACAGGGGGGATTAACTATGGCTACACCTTC. Translation gives CSARGGTGGINYGYTF. The chain employs TRBV20-1 and TRBJ1-2; 11 nucleotides line up with TRBD1. V lost 1 base and J lost 1; bases outside the gene matches: 5. Germline V lookup: CDR1 DFQATT, CDR2 SNEGSKA (reference sequence). The CDR3 is made up of 16 amino acids.

The table lists this clonotype with many counts. The rearrangement joins TRBV7-2 to TRBJ1-2, with unresolved D. The CDR3 runs to 13 residues. Germline V gives CDR1 SGHTA, CDR2 FQGNSA. Trimming stripped 5 bases from V and 6 bases from J, with 13 bases between. The DNA of the CDR3 is TGTGCCAGCAGCCCAGCCGGAAGAGATGGCTACACCTTC. Residues: CASSPAGRDGYTF.

This clonotype was counted at least ten times. V usage is TRBV7-9 and J usage is TRBJ2-1; 12 nucleotides match TRBD2. V trimming: 3 bases; J trimming: 6 bases; junction bases outside the gene matches: 6. The CDR3 contains 16 residues. Per the germline V gene, CDR1 is SEHNR and CDR2 is FQNEAQ (reference sequence). CDR3 sequence (DNA): TGTGCCAGCAGCTTTACTAGCGGGAGGTTTATCAATGAGCAGTTCTTC. Translated: CASSFTSGRFINEQFF.